The 27 T cell receptor beta chains below all came from one sample that was sequenced in a study of cytomegalovirus exposure and HLA in healthy donors. The PCR contained 60 Vbeta and 13 Jbeta primers. Libraries were prepared by immunoSEQ multiplex PCR; TCRdb keeps only in-frame clonotypes and omits some of them. The data hold about 180,000 clones, with 70% to 80% observed a single time. Sequenced sample: PBMCs. Receptors were obtained from a male donor in good health and CMV-seronegative.

The chain uses TRBV4-1 and TRBJ1-5; D perhaps matches TRBD1 (5 bases). V was clipped by 5 bases and J by 1 base, with 12 bases between them. CDR1 is MGHRA, CDR2 YSYEKL, per germline. The CDR3 totals 15 residues. CDR3 loop: CASSTGEGSNQPQHF. CDR3 nucleotide sequence: TGCGCCAGCAGCACCGGGGAGGGGAGCAATCAGCCCCAGCATTTT.

This clone has only a few counts. The chain recombines TRBV28 with TRBJ1-2, with D maybe TRBD1 (5 bases). Per the germline V gene, CDR1 is MDHEN and CDR2 is SYDVKM. The length of the CDR3 is 15 residues. V shed 3 bases and J shed 2 bases, with 13 bases lying between them. Written as DNA, the CDR3 is TGTGCCAGCAGTTTCCCCACAGGCGGCAACTATGGCTACACCTTC. This codes for CASSFPTGGNYGYTF.

This clone was detected once. The V and J genes are TRBV7-7 and TRBJ2-5; 7 bases align to TRBD2. From germline, CDR1 is SSHAT and CDR2 FNYEAQ (reference sequence). The CDR3 is 14 residues long. V dropped 2 bases and J dropped 0; count of bases not matched to a gene: 0. The chain's CDR3 is CASSLREDQETQYF. The CDR3 DNA reads as TGTGCCAGCAGCTTACGGGAGGACCAAGAGACCCAGTACTTC.

V and J are TRBV9 and TRBJ2-5, with unresolved D. V lost 0 bases, J lost 2 bases, and 8 bases lay in between. Per germline, CDR1 SGDLS and CDR2 YYNGEE. The CDR3 spans 14 residues. CDR3 sequence (DNA): TGTGCCAGCAGCGTAGTAACAAGACAAGAGACCCAGTACTTC. Translating gives CASSVVTRQETQYF.

The chain recombines TRBV30 with TRBJ2-1; 8 bases line up with TRBD2. The ends lost 0 bases at V and 4 bases at J; junction bases unmatched: 5. This CDR3 is built from 15 residues. Germline CDR1 reads GTSNPN; CDR2 reads SVGIG (reference sequence). CDR3 coding DNA: TGTGCCTGGAGTGTGGATAGCGGGGTATACAATGAGCAGTTCTTC. Translating it yields CAWSVDSGVYNEQFF.

This chain links TRBV7-3 with TRBJ2-3; a weak D match, TRBD2 (6 bases). The V and J ends lost 5 bases and 6 bases respectively, with 15 bases between them. This CDR3 has 14 amino acids. Germline V CDR1 and CDR2: SGHTA, FQGTGA. CDR3 sequence reads: CASSPRRATDTQYF. The CDR3 coding sequence is TGTGCCAGCAGCCCCCGGAGGGCAACTGATACGCAGTATTTT. Looking up the rest from reference TRBV7-3 and TRBJ2-3 gives the full variable domain: GAGVSQTPSNKVTEKGKYVELRCDPISGHTALYWYRQSLGQGPEFLIYFQGTGAADDSGLPNDRFFAVRPEGSVSTLKIQRTERGDSAVYLCASSPRRATDTQYFGPGTRLTVL.

This clone appeared once. The genes are TRBV28 and TRBJ2-7; D remains ambiguous. Germline lookup yields CDR1 MDHEN and CDR2 SYDVKM. The ends were cut back, 3 bases at V and 1 base at J, with 16 bases in the middle. The CDR3 has 16 residues. CDR3 sequence: CASSFPAARRSYEQYF. The CDR3 DNA reads as TGTGCCAGCAGTTTTCCCGCAGCGAGACGTTCCTACGAGCAGTACTTC.

Only a few counts were recorded for this clone. The V call is TRBV27, the J call TRBJ1-5, with 9 nucleotides matching TRBD1. Germline CDR1 and CDR2: MNHEY and SMNVEV (reference sequence). The CDR3 contains 15 residues. The V segment lost 3 bases and the J segment 4 bases; nucleotides outside the gene matches: 4. The CDR3: CASSLDRGGNQPQHF. In DNA form, the CDR3 reads TGTGCCAGCAGTTTGGACAGGGGTGGAAATCAGCCCCAGCATTTT.

This clone was seen a handful of times. V gene TRBV25-1 combines with J gene TRBJ2-2; 12 bases are a match to TRBD1. CDR1 MGHDK and CDR2 SYGVNS come from the germline V gene. Trimming at V came to 5 bases and at J to 6 bases, leaving 7 bases not matched to a gene. This CDR3 has 16 amino acids. The CDR3 spells CASSQWGQGAPGELFF. The CDR3 DNA follows: TGTGCCAGCAGTCAGTGGGGACAGGGGGCACCCGGGGAGCTGTTTTTT.

The chain uses TRBV10-3 and TRBJ1-5; D might be TRBD1 (5 bases). Germline loops: CDR1 ENHRY, CDR2 SYGVKD. The V gene lost 5 bases and the J gene lost 7 bases, with 18 bases spanning the gap. The CDR3 runs 15 residues. CDR3 sequence reads: CAISPDGGWGQPQHF. The CDR3 nucleotides read TGTGCCATCAGTCCCGACGGGGGATGGGGGCAGCCCCAGCATTTT.

The chain links TRBV6-5 to TRBJ2-6, with a tentative D call TRBD2 (6 bases). The germline V gene encodes CDR1 MNHEY and CDR2 SVGAGI. V was pared by 6 bases and J by 0 bases, with 9 bases between. The CDR3 has 15 amino acids. This CDR3 is CASRGLNSGANVLTF. DNA for the CDR3: TGTGCCAGCAGGGGACTTAACTCTGGGGCCAACGTCCTGACTTTC.

The chain employs TRBV11-2 and TRBJ1-2, with TRBD1 identical over 9 bases. This CDR3 has 14 residues. Per germline, CDR1 SGHAT and CDR2 FQNNGV. Trimming cost V 2 bases and J 8 bases; bases outside gene matches: 6. CDR3 residues: CASSLLQGAQGYTF. For the CDR3, the DNA is TGTGCCAGCAGCTTACTACAGGGGGCACAGGGCTACACCTTC.

The V gene is TRBV4-3, the J gene TRBJ2-3, with D perhaps matching TRBD2 (5 bases). The CDR3 runs 16 residues. Germline CDR1 LGHNA, CDR2 YSLEER. Between the trimmed V and J ends, which lost 3 bases and 2 bases, there was a span of 15 bases. Written as DNA, the CDR3 is TGCGCCAGCAGCCATCGGGCAGCGGAATTCACAGATACGCAGTATTTT. This codes for CASSHRAAEFTDTQYF.

Only one count was recorded for this clone. V usage is TRBV9 and J usage is TRBJ1-1; 7 bases fit TRBD1. The V gene end was trimmed by 3 bases and the J gene end by 0 bases; junction bases not matched to a gene: 2. CDR1 is SGDLS and CDR2 is YYNGEE in the germline V gene. This CDR3 is built from 14 residues. CDR3 protein: CASSAGGLNTEAFF. CDR3 sequence (DNA): TGTGCCAGCAGCGCAGGGGGATTGAACACTGAAGCTTTCTTT.

This chain connects TRBV30 to TRBJ2-2; the match to TRBD2 covers 7 bases. With 5 bases clipped from V and 4 bases from J, the junction kept 7 bases outside the gene matches. Germline-derived CDR1 and CDR2 are GTSNPN and SVGIG (reference sequence). This CDR3 region has 14 residues. CDR3 DNA sequence: TGTGCCTGGTCCAAGGGAGGGATCACCGGGGAGCTGTTTTTT. Its protein product is CAWSKGGITGELFF. Full variable domain (missing parts from reference TRBV30 and TRBJ2-2): SQTIHQWPATLVQPVGSPLSLECTVEGTSNPNLYWYRQAAGRGLQLLFYSVGIGQISSEVPQNLSASRPQDRQFILSSKKLLLSDSGFYLCAWSKGGITGELFFGEGSRLTVL.

The rearrangement uses TRBV6-5 and TRBJ2-1; 8 bases are a match to TRBD2. This CDR3 has 14 residues. After removal of 4 bases from V and 5 bases from J, the junction contained 4 bases not matched to a gene. Germline CDR1 reads MNHEY; CDR2 reads SVGAGI. CDR3 DNA: TGTGCCAGCAGTTTTTACGGGAGGGACAATGAGCAGTTCTTC. It translates to CASSFYGRDNEQFF.

The chain joins TRBV2 to TRBJ1-1; 8 nucleotides line up with TRBD1. There are 14 residues in the CDR3. V lost 6 bases to trimming and J lost 4 bases; unmatched junction nucleotides: 7. Germline loops: CDR1 SNHLY, CDR2 FYNNEI. The CDR3: CASRLDRGGTEAFF. The CDR3 nucleotides are TGTGCCAGCAGATTAGACAGGGGAGGCACTGAAGCTTTCTTT.

V usage is TRBV9 and J usage is TRBJ1-2; D gene ambiguous. Looked up from germline, CDR1 is SGDLS and CDR2 is YYNGEE. CDR3 length equals 13 residues. V lost 3 bases and J lost 1, with 7 bases in between. In nucleotides, the CDR3 is TGTGCCAGCAGCGACAGAATTAACTATGGCTACACCTTC. The encoded protein is CASSDRINYGYTF.

The chain couples TRBV6-1 to TRBJ1-1; TRBD1 might be the D (6 bases). The germline V and J ends were trimmed by 6 bases and 10 bases, with 21 bases remaining between them. Germline V lookup: CDR1 MNHNS, CDR2 SASEGT. CDR3 length equals 14 residues. For the CDR3, the DNA is TGTGCCAGCAGCAGCTTCGGGGGGGGAGGGGGAGCTTTCTTT. Translation: CASSSFGGGGGAFF.

The chain carries TRBV6-6 and TRBJ1-2, with 7 bases aligning to TRBD1. Germline lookup yields CDR1 MNHNY and CDR2 SVGAGI (reference sequence). V lost 10 bases and J lost 6; bases outside the gene matches: 11. The CDR3 length is 13 residues. The CDR3: CATGRQGGDGYTF. In DNA, the CDR3 is TGTGCCACTGGAAGACAGGGTGGCGATGGCTACACCTTC.

As to this clone: Mismatch with germline at one junction end may stem from a read error. This chain connects TRBV20-1 to TRBJ2-1, with TRBD2 matching 10 bases. Germline values: CDR1 DFQATT, CDR2 SNEGSKA (reference sequence). This CDR3 contains 11 residues. CDR3 nucleotides: TGCAGTGCTAGTGCAGCGGGGGGGTATGTCTTC. This translates into CSASAAGGYVF.

This clone occurred once. This chain links TRBV7-3 with TRBJ2-1, with 7 positions matching TRBD1. Germline loops: CDR1 SGHTA, CDR2 FQGTGA. This CDR3 is built from 16 residues. The V gene end was trimmed by 5 bases and the J gene end by 9 bases; junction bases not matched to a gene: 16. CDR3 protein: CASSRGSDRLLGEQFF. As DNA, the CDR3 is TGTGCCAGCAGCCGGGGATCGGACAGGTTGTTAGGTGAGCAGTTCTTC.

The chain recombines TRBV28 with TRBJ2-7; D perhaps matches TRBD1 (5 bases). CDR3 length: 13 amino acids. The germline gives CDR1 MDHEN, CDR2 SYDVKM. Trimming removed 4 bases from V and 5 bases from J, with 12 bases in between. CDR3 nucleotide sequence: TGTGCCAGCAGTTCCCAACCCAGGGACGAGCAGTACTTC. It yields the protein CASSSQPRDEQYF.

The chain recombines TRBV27 with TRBJ2-1; 7 nucleotides align to TRBD1. Germline V gene sequence: CDR1 MNHEY, CDR2 SMNVEV (reference sequence). V was clipped by 5 bases and J by 6 bases; unmatched bases: 7. The CDR3 consists of 14 residues. The CDR3 sequence is CASSRQGRGNEQFF. The CDR3 region has the DNA TGTGCCAGCAGTCGACAGGGTAGGGGCAATGAGCAGTTCTTC.

Only a few counts were recorded for this clone. This sample includes further DNA sequences coding for the same CDR3. This chain connects TRBV18 to TRBJ2-7; D unresolved. Germline V lookup: CDR1 KGHSH, CDR2 LQKENI. The CDR3 extends over 12 amino acids. V shed 3 bases and J shed 4 bases, with 7 bases lying between them. Written as DNA, the CDR3 is TGTGCCAGCTCACCTTCGTCTTACGAGCAGTACTTC. Protein: CASSPSSYEQYF.

CDR3 in DNA: TGTGCCAGCAGCTTAGGCCAGGGGGACTACAATGAGCAGTTCTTC. It codes for CASSLGQGDYNEQFF. V usage is TRBV5-4 and J usage is TRBJ2-1; TRBD1 matches 7 bases. Trimming removed 2 bases from V and 3 bases from J; junction bases left unmatched: 5. The CDR3 runs to 15 residues. Germline V gene sequence: CDR1 SGHNT, CDR2 YYREEE (reference sequence). The full variable domain, with the rest looked up from reference TRBV5-4 and TRBJ2-1, is ETGVTQSPTHLIKTRGQQVTLRCSSQSGHNTVSWYQQALGQGPQFIFQYYREEENGRGNFPPRFSGLQFPNYSSELNVNALELDDSALYLCASSLGQGDYNEQFFGPGTRLTVL.

Comments on this clone: Other nucleotide sequences in the sample specify the same CDR3. V gene TRBV30 combines with J gene TRBJ1-2; D not resolved. In germline, CDR1 is GTSNPN, CDR2 SVGIG (reference sequence). The CDR3 spans 12 residues. The V end lost 4 bases, the J end lost 4 bases, and 10 bases lay between the germline ends. Here the CDR3 reads CAWNPGSYGYTF. DNA for the CDR3: TGTGCCTGGAACCCCGGTAGCTATGGCTACACCTTC.